Each of the 5 T cell receptor beta chains below was sequenced from the same sample in a study of molecular identifiers for immune sequencing clone quantification. TCRdb re-called the PCR reads with MiXCR, one entry per CDR3 protein. The sample contains some 590,000 distinct CDR3 sequences, about 25% of which appear only once. Sequencing input: naive CD8+ T cells from blood, with Jurkat cell RNA spiked in. Subset denoted: FACS-sorted CD8+CD4-CCR7+CD45RA+ naive T cells. The receptors shown here come from a human donor in good health. Some libraries in this study had Jurkat cell RNA spiked in.

The chain has TRBV4-1 and TRBJ2-1; D is uncertain. The CDR3 contains 15 residues. Trimming pared 0 bases from V and 1 base from J, leaving 7 bases between. Germline CDR1 reads MGHRA; CDR2 reads YSYEKL. Written as DNA, the CDR3 is TGCGCCAGCAGCCAAGAAAAGGTTTCCTACAATGAGCAGTTCTTC. It specifies CASSQEKVSYNEQFF.

The V call is TRBV19, the J call TRBJ1-2; D ambiguous. V was shortened by 5 bases and J by 3 bases, with 16 bases between the two germline ends. CDR3 length: 15 amino acids. Germline lookup yields CDR1 LNHDA and CDR2 SQIVND (reference sequence). CDR3 bases: TGTGCCAGTAGTGTTGCCGTCGGGCCAGACTATGGCTACACCTTC. Protein sequence: CASSVAVGPDYGYTF.

Regarding this clonotype: Sequence at one end of the junction differs from germline and may be a read error. The V and J genes are TRBV27 and TRBJ2-2; the D gene is possibly TRBD1 (6 bases). Per germline, CDR1 MNHEY and CDR2 SMNVEV (reference sequence). The CDR3 is 14 amino acids. This chain's CDR3 is CASSLLGATGELVF. CDR3 sequence (DNA): TGTGCCAGCAGTTTATTGGGGGCCACCGGGGAGCTGGTTTTT.

For the CDR3, the DNA is TGCAGTGCTAGAGACCCAGGGGGCCGGAACACTGAAGCTTTCTTT. It translates to CSARDPGGRNTEAFF. The J gene is TRBJ1-1, the V gene TRBV20-1; 8 bases align to TRBD1. V shed 0 bases and J 1 base; nucleotides not matched to a gene: 4. Per the germline V gene, CDR1 is DFQATT and CDR2 is SNEGSKA (reference sequence). The CDR3 runs to 15 residues.

This chain joins TRBV9 and TRBJ2-3; D is uncertain. CDR3 length: 15 amino acids. Germline CDR1 reads SGDLS; CDR2 reads YYNGEE. V gave up 0 bases and J gave up 2 bases, with 10 bases separating them. The CDR3, as DNA: TGTGCCAGCAGCGTAGGGCTAGTGAACACAGATACGCAGTATTTT. It yields the protein CASSVGLVNTDTQYF.